This T cell receptor (beta chain) was sequenced during a study of cytomegalovirus exposure and HLA in healthy donors. Study results and caveats: As a later analysis showed, a missense DCLRE1C variant was linked to trimming of TCR beta V- and J-genes. On later analysis, the bulk of CMV-associated TCR beta chains appeared to be HLA-restricted.

The germline V and J ends were trimmed by 3 bases and 4 bases, with 15 bases remaining between them. This CDR3 is built from 15 residues. The V gene's germline CDR1 is ENHRY and CDR2 SYGVKD. On this clone itself: Its antigen is undetermined.

Primers included in the PCR were 60 Vbeta and 13 Jbeta primers. Data came from immunoSEQ multiplex PCR; TCRdb stores just in-frame clones and leaves some out. The data show just over 150,000 clones, 65% to 85% seen once. This chain joins TRBV10-3 and TRBJ2-5, with D maybe TRBD2 (6 bases). The sequencing input was PBMCs. The clonotype comes from a male donor in good health and CMV-seropositive. CDR3 in amino acids: CAISDPKGSGETQYF. The CDR3, as DNA: TGTGCCATCAGTGACCCTAAAGGTAGCGGAGAGACCCAGTACTTC.